The T cell receptor beta chain described here comes from a study of blood T cell repertoires in COVID-19. At the level of the study: Samples taken during acute and convalescent COVID-19 were collected in the United States, Italy and Spain. T cells, B-cell-depleted T cells, or PBMCs supplied cDNA or gDNA.

Germline V gene sequence: CDR1 LGHDT, CDR2 YNNKEL (reference sequence). The CDR3 loop spans 14 amino acids. V gave up 4 bases and J gave up 1 base, with 7 bases separating them. In the original processing: Amplified reference gene primers provided the basis for estimating nucleated cell counts. This table comes from immunoSEQ multiplex PCR, and its TCRdb copy is limited to in-frame clones, with some not included. That table is the source of V, J and clone size, and D and trimming were worked out from the DNA. The profile shows about 300,000 clones, approximately 84% of them singletons. The Seattle site enrolled patients during active infection and followed them longitudinally.

The receptor was isolated from a human donor with COVID-19, enrolled during active disease. The donor label of this sample is uncertain. The sample consisted of peripheral blood. The chain couples TRBV3-1 (or the pseudogene TRBV3-2) to TRBJ2-2, with no clear D. The CDR3, as DNA: TGTGCCAGCAGCCGTTCGGTGAACACCGGGGAGCTGTTTTTT. Protein: CASSRSVNTGELFF.